Listed here is a single TCR beta chain. Its specificity is not known. These data belong to a study of cytomegalovirus exposure and HLA in healthy donors. Trimming cost V 3 bases and J 4 bases, with 9 bases left between them. The CDR3 totals 13 residues. Per the germline V gene, CDR1 is SNHLY and CDR2 is FYNNEI. PCR employed 60 Vbeta and 13 Jbeta primers. Clones were sequenced by immunoSEQ multiplex PCR, and TCRdb holds only the in-frame ones, with some missing. Found here are around 74,000 clones, roughly 85% of them singletons; the top ten hold 2% to 3%. Study-level points and caveats: Versus the roughly 690-donor mean, an Asian-associated ancestry cluster reportedly showed fewer N-insertions in a later analysis.

The clonotype was recovered from a man aged 25-40 years in good health and CMV-seronegative. This chain links TRBV2 with TRBJ1-1; D remains unclear. What was sequenced was PBMCs. The CDR3 nucleotides read TGTGCCAGCAGTGAGGCGGTTCGCACTGAAGCTTTCTTT. Its protein product is CASSEAVRTEAFF. Combining the CDR3 with reference TRBV2 and TRBJ1-1 gives the whole variable domain EPEVTQTPSHQVTQMGQEVILRCVPISNHLYFYWYRQILGQKVEFLVSFYNNEISEKSEIFDDQFSVERPDGSNFTLKIRSTKLEDSAMYFCASSEAVRTEAFFGQGTRLTVV.